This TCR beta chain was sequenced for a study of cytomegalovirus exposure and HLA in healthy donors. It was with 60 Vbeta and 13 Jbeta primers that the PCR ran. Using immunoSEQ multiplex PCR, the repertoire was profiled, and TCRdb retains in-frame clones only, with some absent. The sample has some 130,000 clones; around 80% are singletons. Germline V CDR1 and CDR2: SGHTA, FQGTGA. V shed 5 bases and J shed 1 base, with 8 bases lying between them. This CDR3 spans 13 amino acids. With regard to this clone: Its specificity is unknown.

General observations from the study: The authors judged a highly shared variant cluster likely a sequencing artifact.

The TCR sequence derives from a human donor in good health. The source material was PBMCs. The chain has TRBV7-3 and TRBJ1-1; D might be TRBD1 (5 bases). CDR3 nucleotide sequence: TGTGCCAGCAGCATAGACAGGAACACTGAAGCTTTCTTT. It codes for CASSIDRNTEAFF. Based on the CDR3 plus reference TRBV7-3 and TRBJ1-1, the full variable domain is GAGVSQTPSNKVTEKGKYVELRCDPISGHTALYWYRQSLGQGPEFLIYFQGTGAADDSGLPNDRFFAVRPEGSVSTLKIQRTERGDSAVYLCASSIDRNTEAFFGQGTRLTVV.